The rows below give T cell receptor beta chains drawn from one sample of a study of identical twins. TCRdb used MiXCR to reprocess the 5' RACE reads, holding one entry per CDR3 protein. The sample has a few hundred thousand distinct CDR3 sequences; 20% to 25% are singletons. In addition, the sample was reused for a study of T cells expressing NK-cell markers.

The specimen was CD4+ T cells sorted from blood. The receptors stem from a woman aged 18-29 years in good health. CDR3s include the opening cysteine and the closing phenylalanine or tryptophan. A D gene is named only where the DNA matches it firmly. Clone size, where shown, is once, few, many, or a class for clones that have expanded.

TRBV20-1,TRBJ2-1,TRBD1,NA,CSASRQGLKNEQFF,TGCAGTGCTAGTCGACAGGGGCTCAAGAATGAGCAGTTCTTC
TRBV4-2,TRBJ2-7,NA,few,CASSQASGNPYEQYF,TGTGCCAGCAGCCAAGCTTCCGGGAACCCCTACGAGCAGTACTTC
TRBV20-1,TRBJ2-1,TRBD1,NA,CSARDERDRGFASGPYNEQFF,TGCAGTGCTAGAGATGAACGGGACAGGGGGTTCGCTAGCGGGCCATACAATGAGCAGTTCTTC
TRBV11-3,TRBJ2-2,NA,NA,CASSLRPSNTGELFF,TGTGCCAGCAGCTTAAGGCCTTCGAACACCGGGGAGCTGTTTTTT
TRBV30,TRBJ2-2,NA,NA,CAWTPGDGTTGELFF,TGTGCCTGGACCCCTGGGGACGGAACCACCGGGGAGCTGTTTTTT
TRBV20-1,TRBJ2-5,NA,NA,CSANTREETQYF,TGCAGTGCTAACACTAGAGAAGAGACCCAGTACTTC
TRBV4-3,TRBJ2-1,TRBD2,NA,CASSQTGLALSYNEQFF,TGCGCCAGCAGCCAGACCGGACTAGCTTTATCCTACAATGAGCAGTTCTTC
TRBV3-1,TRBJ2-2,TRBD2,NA,CASTSSGSRSGELFF,TGTGCCAGCACCTCGAGCGGGAGTAGGAGCGGGGAGCTGTTTTTT
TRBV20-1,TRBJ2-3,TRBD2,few,CSTSAGGAPDTQYF,TGCAGTACCTCGGCGGGGGGGGCACCAGATACGCAGTATTTT
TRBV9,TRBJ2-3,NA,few,CASSVDSRADTQYF,TGTGCCAGCAGCGTAGATTCTAGAGCAGATACGCAGTATTTT
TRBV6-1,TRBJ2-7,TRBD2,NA,CASSGWGTSKYEQYF,TGTGCCAGCAGCGGGTGGGGGACTAGCAAATACGAGCAGTACTTC
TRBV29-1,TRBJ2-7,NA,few,CSVKSTGSYEQYF,TGCAGCGTTAAGTCTACAGGCTCCTACGAGCAGTACTTC
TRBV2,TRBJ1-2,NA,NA,CATQGNYGYTF,TGTGCCACCCAGGGGAACTATGGCTACACCTTC
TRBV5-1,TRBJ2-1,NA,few,CASSLGNDEQFF,TGCGCCAGCAGCTTGGGGAACGATGAGCAGTTCTTC
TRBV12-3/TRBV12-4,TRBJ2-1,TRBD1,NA,CASKWSLGRLDRGSIHEQFF,TGTGCCAGCAAGTGGTCATTAGGACGGCTGGACAGGGGAAGTATCCATGAGCAGTTCTTC
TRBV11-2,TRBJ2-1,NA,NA,CASSLEGGSIGEQFF,TGTGCCAGCAGCTTAGAGGGGGGCTCTATCGGTGAGCAGTTCTTC
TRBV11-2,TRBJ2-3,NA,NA,CASSFLTADTQYF,TGTGCCAGCAGCTTTCTTACGGCAGATACGCAGTATTTT
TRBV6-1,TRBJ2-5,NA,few,CASRATGNGETQYF,TGTGCCAGCAGAGCTACAGGGAATGGGGAGACCCAGTACTTC
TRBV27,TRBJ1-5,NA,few,CASSLRGRREPQHF,TGTGCCAGCAGTTTAAGGGGGAGGAGGGAGCCCCAGCATTTT
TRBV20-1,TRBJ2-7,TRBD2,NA,CSAVVGGGAYEQYF,TGCAGTGCGGTCGTGGGTGGGGGGGCCTACGAGCAGTACTTC
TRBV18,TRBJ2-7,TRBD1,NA,CASSPLATGEGQYF,TGTGCCAGCTCACCACTTGCGACAGGGGAAGGGCAGTACTTC
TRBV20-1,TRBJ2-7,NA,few,CSARSSGYEQYF,TGCAGTGCTAGAAGTAGCGGCTACGAGCAGTACTTC
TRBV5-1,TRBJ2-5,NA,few,CASRLKGFEETQYF,TGCGCCAGCAGACTTAAGGGATTCGAGGAGACCCAGTACTTC
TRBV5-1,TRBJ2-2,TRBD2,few,CASSPERDGGELFF,TGCGCCAGCAGCCCAGAGCGGGATGGTGGGGAGCTGTTTTTT
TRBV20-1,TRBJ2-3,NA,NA,CSASWGGLTSEGTDTQYF,TGCAGTGCTAGTTGGGGGGGCCTAACTAGCGAGGGCACAGATACGCAGTATTTT
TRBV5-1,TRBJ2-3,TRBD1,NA,CASSLMTGETDTQYF,TGCGCCAGCAGCTTGATGACAGGGGAGACAGATACGCAGTATTTT
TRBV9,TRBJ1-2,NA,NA,CASSVGQGYGYTF,TGTGCCAGCAGCGTAGGGCAAGGGTACGGCTACACCTTC
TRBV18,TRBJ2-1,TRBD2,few,CASSPAGLAGISYNEQFF,TGTGCCAGCTCACCGGCGGGACTAGCGGGGATCTCCTACAATGAGCAGTTCTTC
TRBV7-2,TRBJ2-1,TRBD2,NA,CASSRGGSSWRQFF,TGTGCCAGCAGCAGGGGAGGGTCCTCTTGGAGGCAGTTCTTC
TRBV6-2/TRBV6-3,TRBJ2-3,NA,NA,CASSYLDTQYF,TGTGCCAGCAGTTACTTAGATACGCAGTATTTT
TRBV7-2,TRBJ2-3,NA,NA,CASSWGASTDTQYF,TGTGCCAGCTCATGGGGGGCTAGCACAGATACGCAGTATTTT
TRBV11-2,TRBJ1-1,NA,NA,CASSLRTAGTGEAFF,TGTGCCAGCAGCTTGCGGACCGCCGGGACGGGCGAAGCTTTCTTT
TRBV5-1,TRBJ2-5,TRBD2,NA,CASSLESGGLWETQYF,TGCGCCAGCAGCTTGGAAAGCGGGGGCTTATGGGAGACCCAGTACTTC
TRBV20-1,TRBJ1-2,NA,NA,CSARDAQGYGYTF,TGCAGTGCTAGAGATGCCCAGGGCTATGGCTACACCTTC
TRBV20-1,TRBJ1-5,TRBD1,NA,CSAGSQGGRQPQHF,TGCAGTGCGGGAAGCCAAGGGGGCCGTCAGCCCCAGCATTTT
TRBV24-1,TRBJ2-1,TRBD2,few,CATGLAGATEQFF,TGTGCCACCGGGCTAGCGGGAGCGACTGAGCAGTTCTTC
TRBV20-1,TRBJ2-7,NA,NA,CSARVPRHEQYF,TGCAGTGCTAGAGTCCCTCGGCACGAGCAGTACTTC
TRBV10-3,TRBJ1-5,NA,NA,CASRGAAASQPQHF,TGTGCCAGTAGGGGGGCAGCGGCCTCTCAGCCCCAGCATTTT
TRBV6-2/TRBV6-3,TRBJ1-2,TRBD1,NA,CASRPNDRGRYGYTF,TGTGCCAGCAGACCCAATGACAGGGGTCGCTATGGCTACACCTTC
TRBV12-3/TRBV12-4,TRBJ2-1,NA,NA,CASSYRQIYNEQFF,TGTGCCAGCAGTTACCGTCAGATCTACAATGAGCAGTTCTTC
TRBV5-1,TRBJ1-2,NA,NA,CASSLVSVMRYTF,TGCGCCAGCAGCTTGGTTTCTGTGATGCGCTACACCTTC
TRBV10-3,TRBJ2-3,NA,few,CATAPAGTDTQYF,TGTGCCACCGCGCCTGCGGGCACAGATACGCAGTATTTT
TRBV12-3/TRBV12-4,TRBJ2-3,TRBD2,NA,CASNLRVAGSADTQYF,TGTGCCAGCAACCTTAGGGTAGCGGGGAGCGCAGATACGCAGTATTTT
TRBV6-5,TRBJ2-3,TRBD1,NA,CASTYRGTQYF,TGTGCCAGCACTTACAGGGGTACGCAGTATTTT
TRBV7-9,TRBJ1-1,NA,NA,CASSFGPINTEAFF,TGTGCCAGCAGCTTTGGACCCATTAACACTGAAGCTTTCTTT
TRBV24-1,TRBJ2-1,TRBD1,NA,CATSEGQGRNEQFF,TGTGCCACCAGTGAGGGACAGGGACGCAATGAGCAGTTCTTC
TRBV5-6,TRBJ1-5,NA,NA,CASSVKGLRDQHF,TGTGCCAGCAGCGTGAAAGGGCTTAGGGATCAGCATTTT
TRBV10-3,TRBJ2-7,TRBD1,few,CAISRTGFEQYF,TGTGCCATCAGTCGGACAGGGTTCGAGCAGTACTTC
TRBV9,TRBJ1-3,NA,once,CASSVAIGSFGGNTIYF,TGTGCCAGCAGCGTAGCTATCGGATCTTTTGGGGGAAACACCATATATTTT
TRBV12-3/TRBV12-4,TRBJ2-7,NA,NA,CASSLAQGVVGGYEQYF,TGTGCCAGCAGTTTAGCGCAAGGGGTTGTAGGGGGCTACGAGCAGTACTTC
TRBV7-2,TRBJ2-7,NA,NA,CASSSPGVYEQYF,TGTGCCAGCAGCTCCCCCGGAGTCTACGAGCAGTACTTC
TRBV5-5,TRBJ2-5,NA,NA,CASSELWGETQYF,TGTGCCAGCAGCGAACTCTGGGGAGAGACCCAGTACTTC